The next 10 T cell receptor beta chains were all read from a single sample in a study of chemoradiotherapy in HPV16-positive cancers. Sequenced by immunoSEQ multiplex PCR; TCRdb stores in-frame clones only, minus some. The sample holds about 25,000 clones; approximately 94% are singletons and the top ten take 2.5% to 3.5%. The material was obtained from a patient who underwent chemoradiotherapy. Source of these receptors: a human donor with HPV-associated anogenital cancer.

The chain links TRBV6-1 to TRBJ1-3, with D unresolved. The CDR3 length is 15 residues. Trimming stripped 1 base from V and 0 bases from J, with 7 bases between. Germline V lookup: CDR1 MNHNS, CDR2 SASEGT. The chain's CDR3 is CASSEEGLSGNTIYF. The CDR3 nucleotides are TGTGCCAGCAGTGAAGAAGGGCTCTCTGGAAACACCATATATTTT.

CDR3 sequence (DNA): TGTGCCAGCAGCTTAAACAAGGGCAGACAAGAAGCTTTCTTT. Its translation: CASSLNKGRQEAFF. V usage is TRBV7-2 and J usage is TRBJ1-1; no definite D call. V was pared by 2 bases and J by 8 bases, with 15 bases between. Per the germline V gene, CDR1 is SGHTA and CDR2 is FQGNSA. CDR3 length: 14 amino acids.

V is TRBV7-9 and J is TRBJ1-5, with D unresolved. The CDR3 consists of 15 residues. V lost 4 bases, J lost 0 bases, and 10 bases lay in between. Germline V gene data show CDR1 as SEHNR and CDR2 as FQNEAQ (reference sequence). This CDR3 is CASSSGSYSNQPQHF. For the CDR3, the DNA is TGTGCCAGCAGCTCGGGCAGTTATAGCAATCAGCCCCAGCATTTT. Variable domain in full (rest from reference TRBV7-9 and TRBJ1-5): DTGVSQNPRHKITKRGQNVTFRCDPISEHNRLYWYRQTLGQGPEFLTYFQNEAQLEKSRLLSDRFSAERPKGSFSTLEIQRTEQGDSAMYLCASSSGSYSNQPQHFGDGTRLSIL.

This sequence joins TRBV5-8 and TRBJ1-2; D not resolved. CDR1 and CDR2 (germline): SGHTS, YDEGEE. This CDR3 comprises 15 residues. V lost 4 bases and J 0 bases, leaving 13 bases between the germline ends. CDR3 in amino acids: CASSVDAIPNYGYTF. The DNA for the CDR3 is TGTGCCAGCAGCGTGGACGCTATCCCTAACTATGGCTACACCTTC.

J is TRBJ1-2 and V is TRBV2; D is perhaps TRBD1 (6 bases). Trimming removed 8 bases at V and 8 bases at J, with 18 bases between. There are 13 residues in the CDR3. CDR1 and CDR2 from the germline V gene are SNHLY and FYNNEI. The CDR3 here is CASGGARSGGYTF. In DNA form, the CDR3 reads TGTGCCAGCGGGGGGGCACGAAGTGGAGGCTACACCTTC. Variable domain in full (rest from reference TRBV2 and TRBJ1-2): EPEVTQTPSHQVTQMGQEVILRCVPISNHLYFYWYRQILGQKVEFLVSFYNNEISEKSEIFDDQFSVERPDGSNFTLKIRSTKLEDSAMYFCASGGARSGGYTFGSGTRLTVV.

The CDR3 sequence is CASGYLRTSGCYEQFF. The CDR3 DNA reads as TGTGCTAGTGGTTACCTCAGGACTAGCGGGTGCTATGAGCAGTTCTTC. The V gene is TRBV12-5, the J gene TRBJ2-1; 11 bases match TRBD2. The CDR3 extends over 16 amino acids. CDR1 is LGHNT, CDR2 FRNRAP, per germline. V shed 4 bases, J shed 8 bases, and the junction held 10 bases outside the gene matches.

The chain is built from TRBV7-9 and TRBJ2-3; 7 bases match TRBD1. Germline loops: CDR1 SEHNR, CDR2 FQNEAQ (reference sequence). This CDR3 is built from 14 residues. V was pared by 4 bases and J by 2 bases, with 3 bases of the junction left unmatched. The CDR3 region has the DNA TGTGCCAGCAGCTCACAGGGGATCACAGATACGCAGTATTTT. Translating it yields CASSSQGITDTQYF.

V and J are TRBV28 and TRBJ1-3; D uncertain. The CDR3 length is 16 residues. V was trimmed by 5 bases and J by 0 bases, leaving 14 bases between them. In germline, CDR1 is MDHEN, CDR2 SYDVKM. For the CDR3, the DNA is TGTGCCAGCAGTCCCGGAGGGAGAAGCTCTGGAAACACCATATATTTT. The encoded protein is CASSPGGRSSGNTIYF.

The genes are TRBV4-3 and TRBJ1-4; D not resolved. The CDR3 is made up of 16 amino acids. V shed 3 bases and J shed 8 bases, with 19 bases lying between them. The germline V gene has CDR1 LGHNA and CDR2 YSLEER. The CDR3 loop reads CASSQAPSVVGEKLFF. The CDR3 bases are TGCGCCAGCAGCCAGGCCCCCAGTGTCGTAGGCGAAAAACTGTTTTTT.

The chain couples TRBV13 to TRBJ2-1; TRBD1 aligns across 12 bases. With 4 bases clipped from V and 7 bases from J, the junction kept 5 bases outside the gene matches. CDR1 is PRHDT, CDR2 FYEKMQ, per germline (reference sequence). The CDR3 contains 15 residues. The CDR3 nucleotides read TGTGCCAGCAGCTCGGGACAGGGGGCTCGGAATGAGCAGTTCTTC. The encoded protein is CASSSGQGARNEQFF.